The rows below give T cell receptor beta chains drawn from one sample of a study of blood T cell repertoires in COVID-19. Only in-frame clones appear in the TCRdb table, and some are missing; sequencing was by immunoSEQ multiplex PCR. The sample lists 120,000 or so clones; roughly 90% were seen once. The sequencing input was peripheral blood. Receptors were obtained from a man aged 45-65 years with acute or convalescent COVID-19. Both conserved end residues are part of each CDR3. D genes are given only for firm matches. Clone size is stated in some rows and not others, as once, few, many or a class when expanded.

j_call v_call d_call cdr3_length clone_size cdr3_nt cdr3_aa
TRBJ2-1 TRBV5-1 TRBD1 16 - TGCGCCAGCAGCGCTCAGGGGGCGGCGTCCTACAATGAGCAGTTCTTC CASSAQGAASYNEQFF
TRBJ2-7 TRBV15 - 14 - TGTGCCACCAGCAGAGGGGACAACTCCTACGAGCAGTACTTC CATSRGDNSYEQYF
TRBJ2-5 TRBV4-3 TRBD2 14 - TGCGCCAGCAGCCAAGATATAGCGGGGGGGACCCAGTACTTC CASSQDIAGGTQYF
TRBJ2-4 TRBV19 - 13 - TGTGCCAGTAGTATTGGATCTAGAAACATTCAGTACTTC CASSIGSRNIQYF
TRBJ1-4 TRBV6-5 - 13 once TGTGCCAGCTTCGGGGGGTCGGATGAAAAACAGTTTTTT CASFGGSDEKQFF
TRBJ1-5 TRBV30 TRBD1 15 - TGTGCCTGGAGTGAGGACAGGGGGGACAATCAGCCCCAGCATTTT CAWSEDRGDNQPQHF
TRBJ2-3 TRBV2 TRBD1 15 - TGTGCCAGTGTTTGGTGGACAGGGAGCACAGATACGCAGTATTTT CASVWWTGSTDTQYF
TRBJ2-7 TRBV6-5 - 15 - TGTGCCACCGCTCAAAACAGGGACCCAACCTACGAGCAGTACTTC CATAQNRDPTYEQYF
TRBJ2-1 TRBV19 - 13 - TGTCCAAAACAGCAGACCAGGGATGGTGAGCAGTTCTTC CPKQQTRDGEQFF
TRBJ1-2 TRBV19 TRBD1 14 - TGTGCCACCGCTTTACCACAGGGGGCCTATGGCTACACCTTC CATALPQGAYGYTF
TRBJ1-5 TRBV12-3/TRBV12-4 - 13 - TGTGCCAGCACTGAGTATAGCAATCAGCCCCAGCATTTT CASTEYSNQPQHF
TRBJ2-7 TRBV11-2 - 14 once TGTGCCAGCAGCACGGCAGGGCTTGATCGCGAGCAGTACTTC CASSTAGLDREQYF
TRBJ1-4 TRBV5-4 TRBD1 13 - TGTGCCAGCAGCTCGGACAGGGCTGAAAAACTGTTTTTT CASSSDRAEKLFF
TRBJ1-1 TRBV10-2 - 14 - TGCGCCAGCAGTGAGTTGCGATCGGACACTGAAGCTTTCTTT CASSELRSDTEAFF
TRBJ1-2 TRBV28 - 14 - TGTGCCAGCAGTTTGCAGTCGCTCGGGTATGGCTACACCTTC CASSLQSLGYGYTF
TRBJ1-2 TRBV7-2 - 14 - TGTGCCAGCCGCACCCCCGGACTTTTCTATGGCTACACCTTC CASRTPGLFYGYTF
TRBJ1-1 TRBV19 - 15 - TGTGCCAGTAGTATTGGGAGGGAATCTTCCACTGAAGCTTTCTTT CASSIGRESSTEAFF
TRBJ1-2 TRBV5-1 TRBD1 15 - TGCGCCAGCAGCCCGGGACAGGGAGTGTACTATGGCTACACCTTC CASSPGQGVYYGYTF
TRBJ2-7 TRBV19 TRBD1 14 - TGTGCCAGTAGTATAGGACAGGGGGCCTACGAGCAGTACTTC CASSIGQGAYEQYF
TRBJ1-2 TRBV5-1 TRBD1 13 - TGCGCCAGCAGCACCGGGACAGGGGAACTTCTTTCCTTC CASSTGTGELLSF
TRBJ2-5 TRBV7-9 TRBD2 16 once TGTGCCAGCAGCTTGGCCGGACTAGCGGGACAGGAGACCCAGTACTTC CASSLAGLAGQETQYF
TRBJ1-5 TRBV18 - 13 once TGTGCCAGCTCACCTCAGGGGATACAGCCCCAGCATTTT CASSPQGIQPQHF
TRBJ2-5 TRBV2 TRBD2 15 - TGTGCCAGCAGTGAACTGCGGACTAGCGTCGAGACCCAGTACTTC CASSELRTSVETQYF
TRBJ2-7 TRBV7-2 TRBD1 15 - TGTGCCAGCAGCTCTATCGGGACAGGGAACTACGAGCAGTACTTC CASSSIGTGNYEQYF
TRBJ2-3 TRBV19 TRBD1 16 once TGTGCCAGTAGTATTCGGACAGGGCACTTCACAGATACGCAGTATTTT CASSIRTGHFTDTQYF
TRBJ1-3 TRBV7-9 - 15 - TGTGCCAGCAGCTTGGGGGCTAACTCTGGAAACACCATATATTTT CASSLGANSGNTIYF
TRBJ1-4 TRBV11-2 - 18 - TGTGCCAGCAGCGTGGGACACAGGCTAATTGCAACTAATGAAAAACTGTTTTTT CASSVGHRLIATNEKLFF
TRBJ1-3 TRBV5-6 TRBD1 17 few TGTGCCAGCAGCTTTGGACTTACTGGGACAGGGTGGAACACCATATATTTT CASSFGLTGTGWNTIYF
TRBJ1-6 TRBV5-4 TRBD1 15 - TGTGCCAGCAGGAAGGACAGGGGGCTTGTTTCACCCCTCCACTTT CASRKDRGLVSPLHF
TRBJ2-5 TRBV18 TRBD2 14 - TGTGCCAGCTCACCTCGGACTAGCTCGCGGACCCAGTACTTC CASSPRTSSRTQYF
TRBJ2-1 TRBV2 - 13 once TGTGCCAGCATTTTTAGCTCCTACAATGAGCAGTTCTTC CASIFSSYNEQFF
TRBJ1-1 TRBV10-3 TRBD1 15 once TGTGCCATCAAATTGACAGGGGGCTTGAACACTGAAGCTTTCTTT CAIKLTGGLNTEAFF